The 17 T cell receptor beta chains below all came from one sample that was sequenced in a study of technical replicates of blood from a handful of donors. TCRdb's table, derived via immunoSEQ multiplex PCR, lists solely in-frame clones and lacks some. Of under 110,000 clones listed, roughly 95% are singletons. Sequencing was performed on T cells isolated from PBMCs. Receptors originate from a human donor in good health.

The chain carries TRBV6-4 and TRBJ2-1, with TRBD2 matching 9 bases. This CDR3 spans 15 amino acids. In germline, CDR1 is MRHNA, CDR2 SNTAGT. V lost 0 bases to trimming and J lost 3 bases; unmatched junction nucleotides: 0. Here the CDR3 DNA reads TGTGCCAGCAGTGACTCACTAGCGGGCTACAATGAGCAGTTCTTC. It translates to CASSDSLAGYNEQFF.

The chain recombines TRBV30 with TRBJ2-1; 12 bases map to TRBD2. This CDR3 has 15 residues. V was pared by 5 bases and J by 4 bases, with 6 bases of the junction left unmatched. Germline V gives CDR1 GTSNPN, CDR2 SVGIG (reference sequence). For the CDR3, the DNA is TGTGCCTGGGGACCTGGACTAGCGGGATACAATGAGCAGTTCTTC. Its protein product is CAWGPGLAGYNEQFF.

The sample holds one count of this clone. The chain carries TRBV19 and TRBJ2-5, with a weak D call TRBD1 (6 bases). Germline CDR1 is LNHDA and CDR2 is SQIVND (reference sequence). The CDR3 runs 16 residues. V shed 5 bases and J shed 4 bases, with 20 bases lying between them. CDR3 sequence (DNA): TGTGCCAGTAGTTATGGGACAACGCTGGGCGGAGAGACCCAGTACTTC. Translated: CASSYGTTLGGETQYF.

The chain uses TRBV29-1 and TRBJ2-1, with 10 bases lining up with TRBD2. Losses at the gene ends were 7 bases for V and 4 bases for J; bases not matched to a gene: 7. CDR3 length equals 14 residues. Germline lookup yields CDR1 SQVTM and CDR2 ANQGSEA. The CDR3 sequence is CSAQREGDYNEQFF. CDR3 bases: TGCAGCGCTCAGCGGGAGGGAGATTACAATGAGCAGTTCTTC.

V usage is TRBV5-1 and J usage is TRBJ1-2, with 7 bases identical to TRBD1. This CDR3 comprises 14 residues. Germline CDR1 is SGHRS and CDR2 is YFSETQ. J gave up 7 bases and V 4 bases, and 10 bases lay outside the gene matches. The CDR3: CASSPGQEGVGYTF. CDR3 nucleotides: TGCGCCAGCAGCCCCGGACAGGAGGGGGTTGGCTACACCTTC.

The rearrangement uses TRBV7-9 and TRBJ2-3; D is uncertain. The CDR3 runs to 12 residues. Germline V gene lookup returns CDR1 SEHNR and CDR2 FQNEAQ (reference sequence). The V and J ends lost 5 bases and 3 bases respectively, with 6 bases between them. The CDR3 DNA reads as TGTGCCAGCAGCCTAAAAACAGATACGCAGTATTTT. It encodes CASSLKTDTQYF.

The V and J genes are TRBV19 and TRBJ2-1; 7 nucleotides match TRBD2. Losses at the gene ends were 5 bases for V and 0 bases for J; bases not matched to a gene: 10. Looked up from germline, CDR1 is LNHDA and CDR2 is SQIVND (reference sequence). CDR3 size: 17 residues. The CDR3 region is CASSSHPGTTSYNEQFF. The CDR3 region has the DNA TGTGCCAGTAGTTCTCATCCGGGGACTACCTCCTACAATGAGCAGTTCTTC.

This chain joins TRBV4-2 and TRBJ2-2; D is uncertain. V lost 0 bases and J 7 bases, leaving 3 bases between the germline ends. This CDR3 is built from 12 residues. Germline values: CDR1 LGHNA, CDR2 YNFKEQ. CDR3 sequence (DNA): TGTGCCAGCAGCCAAGATAACGGGGAGCTGTTTTTT. Translating it yields CASSQDNGELFF.

The rearrangement uses TRBV5-1 and TRBJ1-6; 7 bases line up with TRBD1. Trimming removed 3 bases from V and 5 bases from J; junction bases left unmatched: 11. CDR3 length: 17 amino acids. CDR1 is SGHRS, CDR2 YFSETQ, per germline. The CDR3 loop reads CASSSTGMVGHNSPLHF. In DNA, the CDR3 is TGCGCCAGCAGCTCGACAGGGATGGTAGGTCATAATTCACCCCTCCACTTT.

The chain links TRBV13 to TRBJ2-7; 9 positions agree with TRBD1. Germline V CDR1 and CDR2: PRHDT, FYEKMQ (reference sequence). CDR3 length: 14 amino acids. After removal of 5 bases from V and 6 bases from J, the junction contained 8 bases not matched to a gene. The CDR3 loop is CASSPGQGISEQYF. CDR3 sequence (DNA): TGTGCCAGCAGCCCGGGACAGGGTATCTCCGAGCAGTACTTC.

This clone was seen only once. The CDR3 DNA follows: TGTGCTAGTTCAGACACCAGGCCCGCAGATAATTCACCCCTCCACTTT. Translated: CASSDTRPADNSPLHF. This chain connects TRBV12-5 to TRBJ1-6; D not certain. Germline V gene data show CDR1 as LGHNT and CDR2 as FRNRAP. This CDR3 is built from 16 residues. The V end was cut by 8 bases, the J end by 5 bases, with 19 bases between.

V usage is TRBV27 and J usage is TRBJ1-2; 10 nucleotides agree with TRBD1. V lost 4 bases to trimming and J lost 8 bases; unmatched junction nucleotides: 10. The CDR3 is made up of 15 amino acids. Germline V gene data show CDR1 as MNHEY and CDR2 as SMNVEV (reference sequence). CDR3 region: CASSWNRQGARGYTF. CDR3 DNA sequence: TGTGCCAGCAGTTGGAACCGACAGGGGGCGAGGGGCTACACCTTC.

The rearrangement links TRBV11-2 to TRBJ1-2; 9 nucleotides line up with TRBD1. CDR1 SGHAT and CDR2 FQNNGV come from the germline V gene. Trimming cost V 6 bases and J 6 bases; bases outside gene matches: 5. The CDR3 sequence is 13 residues long. The CDR3 DNA sequence: TGTGCCAGCAGAGTACAGGGGGCGAATGGCTACACCTTC. Translated: CASRVQGANGYTF. The full variable domain, completed using reference TRBV11-2 and TRBJ1-2, is EAGVAQSPRYKIIEKRQSVAFWCNPISGHATLYWYQQILGQGPKLLIQFQNNGVVDDSQLPKDRFSAERLKGVDSTLKIQPAKLEDSAVYLCASRVQGANGYTFGSGTRLTVV.

The V gene is TRBV18, the J gene TRBJ2-1; the match to TRBD2 covers 11 bases. CDR3 length equals 14 residues. CDR1 KGHSH and CDR2 LQKENI come from the germline V gene. The V and J ends lost 4 bases and 7 bases, in that order; junction bases with no gene match: 3. In DNA, the CDR3 is TGTGCCAGCTCACGGTCTAGCGGGGGGAATGAGCAGTTCTTC. Protein: CASSRSSGGNEQFF.

The rearrangement uses TRBV7-2 and TRBJ2-3; 8 bases fit TRBD2. Germline CDR1 SGHTA, CDR2 FQGNSA. V trimming: 4 bases; J trimming: 6 bases; junction bases outside the gene matches: 6. This CDR3 region has 14 residues. This CDR3 reads CASSSGGALDTQYF. The DNA for the CDR3 is TGTGCCAGCAGCTCCGGGGGGGCTTTGGATACGCAGTATTTT.

V usage is TRBV11-3 and J usage is TRBJ2-7; the match to TRBD2 covers 9 bases. Unmatched junction bases numbered 1, after V lost 0 bases and J lost 4 bases. CDR1 and CDR2 from the germline V gene are SGHNT and YENEEA. There are 14 residues in the CDR3. CDR3 region: CASSLERGGYEQYF. CDR3 DNA sequence: TGTGCCAGCAGCTTAGAGCGGGGGGGTTACGAGCAGTACTTC. Based on the CDR3 plus reference TRBV11-3 and TRBJ2-7, the full variable domain is EAGVVQSPRYKIIEKKQPVAFWCNPISGHNTLYWYLQNLGQGPELLIRYENEEAVDDSQLPKDRFSAERLKGVDSTLKIQPAELGDSAVYLCASSLERGGYEQYFGPGTRLTVT.

The chain joins TRBV6-5 to TRBJ1-1; D may be TRBD1 (5 bases). V lost 7 bases, J lost 2 bases, and 8 bases lay in between. The V gene's germline CDR1 is MNHEY and CDR2 SVGAGI. This CDR3 is 12 amino acids long. CDR3 loop: CASMGGNTEAFF. The CDR3 DNA follows: TGTGCCAGCATGGGGGGAAACACTGAAGCTTTCTTT.